Listed below are T cell receptor beta chains from one sample, sequenced in a study of cytomegalovirus exposure and HLA in healthy donors. Clones were sequenced by immunoSEQ multiplex PCR, and TCRdb holds only the in-frame ones, with some missing. This sample has 150,000 or so clones, with 60% to 80% found just once. Sample: PBMCs. These receptors were taken from a woman between 40 and 55 years old in good health and CMV-seronegative. The CDR3 runs from the conserved cysteine through the conserved F or W. The D gene is left open where the match is weak. Not every row has a clone size; where given, it reads once, few, many or a size class.

abundance	j_gene	d_gene	v_gene	CDR3nt	CDR3aa
-	TRBJ2-1	TRBD2	TRBV28	TGTGCCAGCAGCCTGTCACTAGCGGGAGGTCGCGATGAGCAGTTCTTC	CASSLSLAGGRDEQFF
-	TRBJ2-7	-	TRBV7-6	TGTGCCAGCAGCCCTAGGGGATACACGTCGGAGCAGTACTTC	CASSPRGYTSEQYF
-	TRBJ2-3	TRBD2	TRBV7-9	TGTGCCAGCAGCCCGAAGAGAGGAAGCGGGAGAGGTACAGATACGCAGTATTTT	CASSPKRGSGRGTDTQYF
-	TRBJ2-7	TRBD2	TRBV5-6	TGTGCCAGCAGCTTGGAACTAGCGTTGGCCTACGAGCAGTACTTC	CASSLELALAYEQYF
once	TRBJ2-3	-	TRBV6-5	TGTGCCAGCACAAAACAGGGTAGCACAGATACGCAGTATTTT	CASTKQGSTDTQYF
once	TRBJ1-5	-	TRBV10-3	TGTGCCATCAGTGAGGGGGCAGGGGCATCTCAGCCCCAGCATTTT	CAISEGAGASQPQHF
once	TRBJ2-1	TRBD2	TRBV9	TGTGCCAGCAGCGGCGGGACTAGCGGGGGGGCCGGGAATGAGCAGTTCTTC	CASSGGTSGGAGNEQFF
-	TRBJ1-2	-	TRBV28	TGTGCCAGCAGTTCCGACAGATATGGCTACACCTTC	CASSSDRYGYTF
-	TRBJ2-4	TRBD1	TRBV19	TGTGCCAGTAGTATAGGACAGGGGGTAAACATTCAGTACTTC	CASSIGQGVNIQYF
-	TRBJ2-6	TRBD1	TRBV19	TGTGCCAGTACTCAGGGGGTAAGCTCTGGGGCCAACGTCCTGACTTTC	CASTQGVSSGANVLTF
-	TRBJ2-3	TRBD2	TRBV27	TGTGCCAGCACTAATAATAGCGGGGGGGAAGATACGCAGTATTTT	CASTNNSGGEDTQYF
few	TRBJ1-4	TRBD1	TRBV18	TGTGCCAGCTCACCGACAGGGAGCAATGAAAAACTGTTTTTT	CASSPTGSNEKLFF
-	TRBJ2-7	TRBD1	TRBV4-3	TGCGCCAGCAGCCCCGATTTTACAGGGGGGAATAACGAGCAGTACTTC	CASSPDFTGGNNEQYF
-	TRBJ2-5	TRBD2	TRBV4-2	TGTGCCAGCAGCCAACCCGCTAGGGAGGGGACCCAGTACTTC	CASSQPAREGTQYF
-	TRBJ1-4	TRBD1	TRBV18	TGTGCCAGCTCACCCGAGAGGGGGCGTGAAAAACTGTTTTTT	CASSPERGREKLFF
once	TRBJ1-1	-	TRBV7-3	TGTGCCAGCAGCCCGGAACCGAGGGTGGGGAACACTGAAGCTTTCTTT	CASSPEPRVGNTEAFF
-	TRBJ1-4	TRBD1	TRBV28	TGTGCCAGCAGTCCGGGACAGACTAATGAAAAACTGTTTTTT	CASSPGQTNEKLFF
-	TRBJ2-1	-	TRBV18	TGTGCCAGCTCACCAGGGGGGAGTAGAAACTACAATGAGCAGTTCTTC	CASSPGGSRNYNEQFF
few	TRBJ2-5	-	TRBV7-9	TGTTCCAGCAGCTATCAGGGAGAGACCCAGTACTTC	CSSSYQGETQYF
-	TRBJ2-2	-	TRBV28	TGTGCCAGCAGTTTCGGGGGGCTTGGCACCGGGGAGCTGTTTTTT	CASSFGGLGTGELFF
-	TRBJ2-5	TRBD2	TRBV29-1	TGCAGCGTCTCCCCGACTAGCGGGAACCTATTACAAGAGACCCAGTACTTC	CSVSPTSGNLLQETQYF
-	TRBJ2-1	-	TRBV19	TGTGCCAGTAGTATAACCCGGAGCTCCTACAATGAGCAGTTCTTC	CASSITRSSYNEQFF
-	TRBJ2-7	-	TRBV6-1	TGTGCCAGCGCCAGAGGGCAGATCGAAGGCTACGAGCAGTACTTC	CASARGQIEGYEQYF
-	TRBJ2-7	-	TRBV10-3	TGTGCCATCAGTGAGCGTGTCAGCTACGAGCAGTACTTC	CAISERVSYEQYF
few	TRBJ1-2	-	TRBV29-1	TGCAGCGCAGCCGCCGGGAGATACTATGGCTACACCTTC	CSAAAGRYYGYTF
-	TRBJ2-1	TRBD1	TRBV5-1	TGCGCCAGCAGCTTGGCCGGACAGGGGGCTTCCTACAATGAGCAGTTCTTC	CASSLAGQGASYNEQFF
-	TRBJ2-3	-	TRBV19	TGTGCCAGTACGGCGGGGAGCACAGATACGCAGTATTTT	CASTAGSTDTQYF
once	TRBJ1-2	-	TRBV19	TGTGCCAGTCAACAGAGTAACTATGGCTACACCTTC	CASQQSNYGYTF
few	TRBJ2-3	-	TRBV6-1	TGTGCCAGCAGTGAAAGGAATGAGGGAGGAATATCGCAGTATTTT	CASSERNEGGISQYF
-	TRBJ1-5	TRBD1	TRBV7-8	TGTGCCAGCAGCATCCTATTTACCGCGACAGGGGGGGGGCAGCCCCAGCATTTT	CASSILFTATGGGQPQHF
few	TRBJ2-4	TRBD1	TRBV28	TGTGCCAGCAGTTTTTTGGACAGGATAAAAAACATTCAGTACTTC	CASSFLDRIKNIQYF
-	TRBJ1-4	-	TRBV7-5	TGTGCCAGAAGCTTATCAGGATGCAATGAAAAACTGTTTTTT	CARSLSGCNEKLFF
once	TRBJ2-1	-	TRBV10-1	TGCGCCAGTTCGATCGCCCGAGGGTTCTTC	CASSIARGFF